The 14 T cell receptor beta chains below all came from one sample that was sequenced in a study of tumor-infiltrating lymphocytes in primary liver carcinoma. Bulk tissue was left unsorted, and RNA and DNA were co-extracted from about 19-30 mg of it. Reverse transcription of roughly 480 ng total RNA with a constant-region primer produced TCR beta cDNA. Slightly modified ARM-PCR served as the procedure for the TCR beta libraries. These libraries came from three rounds of nested multiplex PCR. Running around 10 cycles apiece, the first two PCR rounds relied on TRBV1-TRBV30 forward primers together with a C-beta reverse primer. TCRdb called the multiplex PCR reads again in MiXCR, with one record for every CDR3 protein. The sample has 90,000 to 100,000 distinct CDR3 sequences; more than 65% are singletons. Sample: liver tumor tissue from sampling region 5. As to subset: tumor region T5, tumor centre. The receptors shown here come from a woman aged 55-69 years with primary liver carcinoma and hepatitis B virus infection.

A note on this clonotype: This may stem from a read error, because a much larger clone lies one nucleotide away. The rearrangement links TRBV30 to TRBJ1-6; possibly TRBD1 for D (6 bases). The CDR3 consists of 13 residues. CDR1 is GTSNPN and CDR2 is SVGIG in the germline V gene (reference sequence). CDR3 sequence reads: CACRGRVDSPFHF. Here the CDR3 DNA reads TGTGCCTGCAGGGGTCGGGTGGATTCACCCTTCCACTTT.

In its sample, this clonotype was seen many times. CDR3 region: CASSFGDRGFTDTQYF. CDR3 bases: TGCGCCAGCAGCTTCGGGGACAGGGGTTTCACAGATACGCAGTATTTT. The rearrangement joins TRBV5-1 to TRBJ2-3; 10 nucleotides align to TRBD1. This CDR3 spans 16 amino acids. CDR1 SGHRS and CDR2 YFSETQ come from the germline V gene. With V trimmed by 2 bases and J by 2 bases, 5 bases remained unmatched.

On this clonotype itself: The junction shows a germline mismatch at one end, possibly a read error. The rearrangement uses TRBV12-3 or TRBV12-4 and TRBJ2-7, with D perhaps assigned TRBD1 or TRBD2 (5 bases each). The CDR3 contains 13 residues. The CDR3 DNA is TGTGTCAGCAGTTTAGCGCCACAGAGGGGACGTGACTTC. Translating gives CVSSLAPQRGRDF.

As regards this clonotype: The CDR3 carries no conserved terminal phenylalanine or tryptophan, so it likely arises from a read error. The V call is TRBV6-1, the J call TRBJ1-5; a weak D match, TRBD1 (6 bases). The J call may not be correct, given that the DNA end is closer to TRBJ2-3. CDR1 and CDR2 (germline): MNHNS, SASEGT. The CDR3 consists of 15 residues. The CDR3 is CAIRKDRSSNQPQYY. The CDR3 bases are TGTGCCATCAGGAAAGACAGGTCTAGCAATCAGCCCCAGTATTAT.

This clonotype has a count of ten or more. CDR3 region: CASSPLSYGYTF. In DNA form, the CDR3 reads TGTGCCAGCTCTCCTCTGAGCTATGGCTACACCTTC. The chain employs TRBV28 and TRBJ1-2; D gene ambiguous. This CDR3 is built from 12 residues. Germline V lookup: CDR1 MDHEN, CDR2 SYDVKM. Trimming left V 8 bases short and J 4 bases short, with 11 bases between.

Turning to this clonotype: An end of the junction differs from the germline gene, which may be a read error. The chain uses TRBV7-9 and TRBJ1-5; D is ambiguous. Germline V gene data show CDR1 as SEHNR and CDR2 as FQNEAQ (reference sequence). The CDR3 covers 13 residues. The chain's CDR3 is CAGSWVRDQPQHF. The CDR3, as DNA: TGTGCCGGCAGCTGGGTACGTGATCAGCCCCAGCATTTT.

As regards this clonotype: At one boundary the junction diverges from the germline segment, which might be a read error. The J gene is TRBJ2-1, the V gene TRBV28, with 10 bases identical to TRBD2. The CDR3 sequence is 17 residues long. Germline values: CDR1 MDHEN, CDR2 SYDVKM. The CDR3 nucleotides are TGCGCCAGCGGACTCATAGCCGGGACTAGCGATTCGAATGAGCAGTTCTTC. Amino acids: CASGLIAGTSDSNEQFF.

With regard to this clonotype: This is likely a read error, given that the CDR3 carries no conserved phenylalanine or tryptophan at its end. This chain uses TRBV6-1 with TRBJ2-1; 9 nucleotides align to TRBD1. The CDR3 runs to 16 residues. After removal of 6 bases from V and 2 bases from J, the junction contained 8 bases not matched to a gene. CDR1 MNHNS and CDR2 SASEGT come from the germline V gene. The CDR3 coding sequence is TGTGCCAGCAGGGGACAGGGATACGACCCCTACAATGAGCAGTTCCTC. Amino acids: CASRGQGYDPYNEQFL.

Remarks on this clonotype: One end of the junction does not line up with germline, which may come from a read error. The CDR3 is CGSSQDAGLAKETLYF. Here the CDR3 DNA reads TGTGGCAGCAGCCAAGATGCAGGACTAGCGAAAGAGACCCTGTACTTC. The chain is built from TRBV4-2 and TRBJ2-5; 9 bases map to TRBD2. CDR1 and CDR2 from the germline V gene are LGHNA and YNFKEQ. The CDR3 consists of 16 residues.

A few counts support this clonotype. The chain has TRBV28 and TRBJ2-1; 9 bases align to TRBD1. CDR1 is MDHEN, CDR2 SYDVKM, per germline. The CDR3 is made up of 15 amino acids. V lost 3 bases to trimming and J lost 10 bases; unmatched junction nucleotides: 10. The CDR3 coding sequence is TGTGCCAGCAGTTTCGGGACAGGGCCCCAAAACGAGCAGTTCTTC. The encoded protein is CASSFGTGPQNEQFF. The complete variable domain, with remaining parts taken from reference TRBV28 and TRBJ2-1, reads DVKVTQSSRYLVKRTGEKVFLECVQDMDHENMFWYRQDPGLGLRLIYFSYDVKMKEKGDIPEGYSVSREKKERFSLILESASTNQTSMYLCASSFGTGPQNEQFFGPGTRLTVL.

This clonotype was detected ten times or more. An end of the junction does not agree with germline; a read error may underlie this. The chain has TRBV28 and TRBJ2-7; D perhaps matches TRBD2 (5 bases). The CDR3 spans 13 residues. Germline values: CDR1 MDHEN, CDR2 SYDVKM. In DNA form, the CDR3 reads TGTGCCAGCAGTTCCGGAGGTACGGAGACCCCAAACTTC. Translating gives CASSSGGTETPNF.

At least ten counts were recorded for this clonotype. This sequence joins TRBV28 and TRBJ1-1; D possibly corresponds to TRBD1 (5 bases). Trimming cost V 3 bases and J 6 bases, with 17 bases left between them. Germline loops: CDR1 MDHEN, CDR2 SYDVKM. This CDR3 region has 15 residues. The CDR3 sequence is CASSFRSGVRPEAFF. The CDR3 bases are TGTGCCAGCAGTTTTAGATCGGGGGTTCGGCCTGAAGCTTTCTTT. Together with reference TRBV28 and TRBJ1-1, the CDR3 gives the full variable domain: DVKVTQSSRYLVKRTGEKVFLECVQDMDHENMFWYRQDPGLGLRLIYFSYDVKMKEKGDIPEGYSVSREKKERFSLILESASTNQTSMYLCASSFRSGVRPEAFFGQGTRLTVV.

Turning to this clonotype: At one end, the junction sequence differs from germline, possibly due to a read error. The chain carries TRBV11-2 and TRBJ2-3; D is possibly TRBD2 (6 bases). This CDR3 region has 17 residues. From germline, CDR1 is SGHAT and CDR2 FQNNGV. The CDR3 DNA is TGTGCCAACAGCTTAGCAATGGGGGGAAGGAACACAGATACGCAATATTTT. It codes for CANSLAMGGRNTDTQYF.

The chain is built from TRBV7-9 and TRBJ2-1; 7 bases align to TRBD2. This CDR3 contains 15 residues. Germline values: CDR1 SEHNR, CDR2 FQNEAQ (reference sequence). With V trimmed by 4 bases and J by 5 bases, 8 bases remained unmatched. Here the CDR3 reads CASSSTGLPHNEQFF. The CDR3 nucleotides are TGTGCCAGCAGCTCCACGGGACTACCTCACAATGAGCAGTTCTTC.